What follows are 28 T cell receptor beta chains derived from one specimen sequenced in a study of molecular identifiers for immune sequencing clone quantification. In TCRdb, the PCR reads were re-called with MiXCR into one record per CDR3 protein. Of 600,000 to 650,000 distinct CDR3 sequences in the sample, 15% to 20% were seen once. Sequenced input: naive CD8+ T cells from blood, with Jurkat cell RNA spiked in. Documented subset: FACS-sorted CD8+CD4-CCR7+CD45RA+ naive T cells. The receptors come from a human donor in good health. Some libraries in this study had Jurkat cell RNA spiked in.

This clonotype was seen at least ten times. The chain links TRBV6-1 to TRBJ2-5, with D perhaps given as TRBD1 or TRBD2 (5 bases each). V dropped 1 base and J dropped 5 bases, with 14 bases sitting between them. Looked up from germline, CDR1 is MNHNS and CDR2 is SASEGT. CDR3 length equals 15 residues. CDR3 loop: CASSEEVGPWETQYF. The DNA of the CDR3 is TGTGCCAGCAGTGAAGAGGTGGGACCTTGGGAGACCCAGTACTTC.

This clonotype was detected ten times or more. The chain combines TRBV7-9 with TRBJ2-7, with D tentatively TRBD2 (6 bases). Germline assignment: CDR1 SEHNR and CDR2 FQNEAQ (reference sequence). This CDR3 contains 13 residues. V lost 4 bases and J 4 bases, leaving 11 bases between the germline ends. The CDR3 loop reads CASSSTSRYEQYF. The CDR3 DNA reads TGTGCCAGCAGCTCTACTAGCAGATACGAGCAGTACTTC.

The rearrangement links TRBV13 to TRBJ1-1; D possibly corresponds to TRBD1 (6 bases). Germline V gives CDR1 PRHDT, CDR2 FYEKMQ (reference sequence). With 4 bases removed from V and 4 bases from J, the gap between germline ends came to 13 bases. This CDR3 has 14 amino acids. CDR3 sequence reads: CASSSGGMGTEAFF. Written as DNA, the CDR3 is TGTGCCAGCAGCTCCGGGGGCATGGGCACTGAAGCTTTCTTT.

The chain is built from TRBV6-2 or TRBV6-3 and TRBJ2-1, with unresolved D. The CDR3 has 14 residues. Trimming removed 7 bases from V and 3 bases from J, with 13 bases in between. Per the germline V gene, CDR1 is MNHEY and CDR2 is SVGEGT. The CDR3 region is CASTLTPLYNEQFF. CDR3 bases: TGTGCCAGCACCCTGACTCCCCTCTACAATGAGCAGTTCTTC.

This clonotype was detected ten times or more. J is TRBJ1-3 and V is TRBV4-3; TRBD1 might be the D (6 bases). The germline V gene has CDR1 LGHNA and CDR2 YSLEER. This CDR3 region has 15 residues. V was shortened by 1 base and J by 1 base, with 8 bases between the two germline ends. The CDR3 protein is CASSQGTESGNTIYF. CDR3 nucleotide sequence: TGCGCCAGCAGCCAAGGGACAGAGTCTGGAAACACCATATATTTT.

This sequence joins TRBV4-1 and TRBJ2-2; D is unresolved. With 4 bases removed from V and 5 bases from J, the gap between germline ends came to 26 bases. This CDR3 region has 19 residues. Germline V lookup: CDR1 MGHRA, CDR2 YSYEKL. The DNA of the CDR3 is TGCGCCAGCAGCCCCCGCTTTTGGGCCGAAGGGTTAGGGACCGGGGAGCTGTTTTTT. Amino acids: CASSPRFWAEGLGTGELFF.

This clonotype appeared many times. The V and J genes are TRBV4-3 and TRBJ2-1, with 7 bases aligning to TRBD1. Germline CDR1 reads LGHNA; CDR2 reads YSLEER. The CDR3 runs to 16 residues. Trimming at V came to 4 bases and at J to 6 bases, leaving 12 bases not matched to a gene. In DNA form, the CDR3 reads TGCGCCAGCAGCCTAGACAGGGCCCCTACCCTCAATGAGCAGTTCTTC. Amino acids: CASSLDRAPTLNEQFF.

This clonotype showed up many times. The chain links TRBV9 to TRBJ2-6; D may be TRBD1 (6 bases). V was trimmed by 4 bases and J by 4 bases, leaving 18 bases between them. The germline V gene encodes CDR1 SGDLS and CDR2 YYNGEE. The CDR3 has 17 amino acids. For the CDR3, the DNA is TGTGCCAGCAGCTCCAGGGACACTCTTATGGGGGCCAACGTCCTGACTTTC. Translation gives CASSSRDTLMGANVLTF.

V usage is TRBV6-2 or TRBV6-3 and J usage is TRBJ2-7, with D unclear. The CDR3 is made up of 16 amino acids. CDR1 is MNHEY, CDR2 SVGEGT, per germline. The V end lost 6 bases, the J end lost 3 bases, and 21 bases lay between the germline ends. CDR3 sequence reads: CASSFNLDARIYEQYF. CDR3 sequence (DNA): TGTGCCAGCAGCTTTAATTTGGACGCAAGGATCTACGAGCAGTACTTC.

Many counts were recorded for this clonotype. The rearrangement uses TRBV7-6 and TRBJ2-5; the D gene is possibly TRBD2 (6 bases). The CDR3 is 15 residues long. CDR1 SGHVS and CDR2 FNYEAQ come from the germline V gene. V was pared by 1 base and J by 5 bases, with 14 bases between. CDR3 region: CASSLDIRRGETQYF. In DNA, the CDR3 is TGTGCCAGCAGCTTAGACATTAGGAGGGGTGAGACCCAGTACTTC. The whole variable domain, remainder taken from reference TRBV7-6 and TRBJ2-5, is GAGVSQSPRYKVTKRGQDVALRCDPISGHVSLYWYRQALGQGPEFLTYFNYEAQQDKSGLPNDRFSAERPEGSISTLTIQRTEQRDSAMYRCASSLDIRRGETQYFGPGTRLLVL.

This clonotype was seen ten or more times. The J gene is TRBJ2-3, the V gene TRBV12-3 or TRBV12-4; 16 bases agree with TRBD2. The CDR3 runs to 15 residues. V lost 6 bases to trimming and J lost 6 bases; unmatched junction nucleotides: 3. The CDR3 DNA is TGTGCCAGCAGGGGACTAGCGGGAGGGTTTGATACGCAGTATTTT. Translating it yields CASRGLAGGFDTQYF.

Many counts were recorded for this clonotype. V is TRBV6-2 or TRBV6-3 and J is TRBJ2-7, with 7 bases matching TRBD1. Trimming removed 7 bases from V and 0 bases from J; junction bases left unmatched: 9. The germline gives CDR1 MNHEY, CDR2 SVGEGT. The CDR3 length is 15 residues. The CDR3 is CASTIGTAVSYEQYF. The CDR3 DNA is TGTGCCAGCACCATAGGGACAGCGGTCTCCTACGAGCAGTACTTC.

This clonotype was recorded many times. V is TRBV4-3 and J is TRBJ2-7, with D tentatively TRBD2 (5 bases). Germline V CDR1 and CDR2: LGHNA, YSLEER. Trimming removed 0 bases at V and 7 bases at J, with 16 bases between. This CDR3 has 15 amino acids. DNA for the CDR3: TGCGCCAGCAGCCAAGATCGGTCTGGAGGTTTGGAGCAGTACTTC. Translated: CASSQDRSGGLEQYF.

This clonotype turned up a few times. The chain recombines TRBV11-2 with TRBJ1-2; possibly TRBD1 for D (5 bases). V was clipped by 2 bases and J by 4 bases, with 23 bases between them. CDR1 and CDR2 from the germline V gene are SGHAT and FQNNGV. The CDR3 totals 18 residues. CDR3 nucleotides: TGTGCCAGCAGCTTATTCGTGGGGGGGGACGGGGGAAGCTATGGCTACACCTTC. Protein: CASSLFVGGDGGSYGYTF.

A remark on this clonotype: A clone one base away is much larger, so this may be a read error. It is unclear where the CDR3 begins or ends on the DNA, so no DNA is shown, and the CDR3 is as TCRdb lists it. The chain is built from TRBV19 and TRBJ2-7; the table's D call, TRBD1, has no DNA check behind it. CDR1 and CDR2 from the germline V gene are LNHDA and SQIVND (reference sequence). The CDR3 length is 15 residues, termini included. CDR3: CASSFGTGNAYEQCF.

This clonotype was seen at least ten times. The CDR3 region is CSARDPTGVVETQYF. CDR3 bases: TGCAGTGCTAGAGACCCAACGGGAGTGGTAGAGACCCAGTACTTC. The rearrangement joins TRBV20-1 to TRBJ2-5; D is perhaps TRBD2 (6 bases). The CDR3 covers 15 residues. Germline assignment: CDR1 DFQATT and CDR2 SNEGSKA (reference sequence). V was pared by 0 bases and J by 4 bases, with 15 bases between.

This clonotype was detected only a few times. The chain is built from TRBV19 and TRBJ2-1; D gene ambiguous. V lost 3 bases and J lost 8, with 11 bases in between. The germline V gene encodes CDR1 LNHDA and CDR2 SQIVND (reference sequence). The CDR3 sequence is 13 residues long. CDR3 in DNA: TGTGCCAGTAGTATTGCCAGGAGCTATGAGCAGTTCTTC. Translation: CASSIARSYEQFF.

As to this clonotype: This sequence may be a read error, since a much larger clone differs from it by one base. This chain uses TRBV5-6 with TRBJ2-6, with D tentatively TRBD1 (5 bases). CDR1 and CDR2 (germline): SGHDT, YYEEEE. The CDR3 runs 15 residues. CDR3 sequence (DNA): TGTGCCAGCAGCTCGACGGAGTCTGGGGCCAGCGTCCTGACTTTC. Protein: CASSSTESGASVLTF.

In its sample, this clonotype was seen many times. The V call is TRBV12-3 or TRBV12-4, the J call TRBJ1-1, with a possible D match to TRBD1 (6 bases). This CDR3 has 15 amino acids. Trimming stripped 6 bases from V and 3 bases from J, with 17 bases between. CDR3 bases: TGTGCCAGCAGCCCTAGGGGGGGCGATGACACTGAAGCTTTCTTT. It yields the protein CASSPRGGDDTEAFF.

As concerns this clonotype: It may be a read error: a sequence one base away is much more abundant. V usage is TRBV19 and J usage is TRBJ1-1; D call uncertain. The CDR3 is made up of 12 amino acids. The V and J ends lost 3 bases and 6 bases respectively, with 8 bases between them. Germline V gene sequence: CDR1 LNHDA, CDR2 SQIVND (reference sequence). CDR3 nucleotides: TGTGCCAGTAGTATGGGAGTCGCTGAAGCTTTCTTT. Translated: CASSMGVAEAFF. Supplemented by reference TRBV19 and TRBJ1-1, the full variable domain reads DGGITQSPKYLFRKEGQNVTLSCEQNLNHDAMYWYRQDPGQGLRLIYYSQIVNDFQKGDIAEGYSVSREKKESFPLTVTSAQKNPTAFYLCASSMGVAEAFFGQGTRLTVV.

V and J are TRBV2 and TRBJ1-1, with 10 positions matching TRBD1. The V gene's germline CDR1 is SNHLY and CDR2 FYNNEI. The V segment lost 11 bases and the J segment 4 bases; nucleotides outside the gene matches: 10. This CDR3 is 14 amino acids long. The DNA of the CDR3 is TGTGCCCGCATCCAGACAGGGGGCTTCACTGAAGCTTTCTTT. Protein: CARIQTGGFTEAFF. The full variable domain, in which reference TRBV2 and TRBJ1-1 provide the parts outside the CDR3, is EPEVTQTPSHQVTQMGQEVILRCVPISNHLYFYWYRQILGQKVEFLVSFYNNEISEKSEIFDDQFSVERPDGSNFTLKIRSTKLEDSAMYFCARIQTGGFTEAFFGQGTRLTVV.

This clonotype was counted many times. CDR3 residues: CASSLEVGRSTDTQYF. CDR3 DNA: TGTGCCAGCAGCTTAGAGGTCGGGAGATCGACAGATACGCAGTATTTT. V is TRBV7-9 and J is TRBJ2-3; D perhaps matches TRBD2 (6 bases). Germline V gene lookup returns CDR1 SEHNR and CDR2 FQNEAQ (reference sequence). The CDR3 contains 16 residues. Trimming shortened V by 1 base and J by 3 bases, and 14 bases separated the two germline ends. Drawing the rest from reference TRBV7-9 and TRBJ2-3, the complete variable domain is DTGVSQNPRHKITKRGQNVTFRCDPISEHNRLYWYRQTLGQGPEFLTYFQNEAQLEKSRLLSDRFSAERPKGSFSTLEIQRTEQGDSAMYLCASSLEVGRSTDTQYFGPGTRLTVL.

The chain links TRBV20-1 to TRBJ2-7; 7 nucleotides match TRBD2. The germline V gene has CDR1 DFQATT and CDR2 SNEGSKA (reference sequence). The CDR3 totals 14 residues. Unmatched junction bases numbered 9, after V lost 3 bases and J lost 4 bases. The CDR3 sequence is CSASGSSGTYEQYF. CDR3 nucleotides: TGCAGTGCTAGTGGGTCTAGCGGAACATACGAGCAGTACTTC.

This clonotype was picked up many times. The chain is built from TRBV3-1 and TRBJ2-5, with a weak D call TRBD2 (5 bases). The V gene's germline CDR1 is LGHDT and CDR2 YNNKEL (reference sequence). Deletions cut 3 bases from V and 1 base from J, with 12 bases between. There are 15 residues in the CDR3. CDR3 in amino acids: CASSHKTDSQETQYF. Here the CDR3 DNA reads TGTGCCAGCAGCCATAAAACGGACTCCCAAGAGACCCAGTACTTC.

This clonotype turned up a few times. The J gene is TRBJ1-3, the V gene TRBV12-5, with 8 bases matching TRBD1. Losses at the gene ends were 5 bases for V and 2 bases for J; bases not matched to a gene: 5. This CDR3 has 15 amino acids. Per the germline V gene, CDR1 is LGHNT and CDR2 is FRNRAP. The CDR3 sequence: CASGSTGGPGNTIYF. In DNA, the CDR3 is TGTGCTAGTGGTAGTACAGGGGGTCCTGGAAACACCATATATTTT.

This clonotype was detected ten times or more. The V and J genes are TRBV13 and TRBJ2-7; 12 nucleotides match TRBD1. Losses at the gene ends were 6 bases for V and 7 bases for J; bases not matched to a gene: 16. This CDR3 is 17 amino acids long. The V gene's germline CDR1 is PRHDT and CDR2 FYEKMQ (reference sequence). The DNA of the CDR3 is TGTGCCAGCAGGTCATTGGAGGGACAGGGGGCGCCCGGGGAGCAGTACTTC. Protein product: CASRSLEGQGAPGEQYF. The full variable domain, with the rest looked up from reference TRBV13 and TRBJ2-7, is AAGVIQSPRHLIKEKRETATLKCYPIPRHDTVYWYQQGPGQDPQFLISFYEKMQSDKGSIPDRFSAQQFSDYHSELNMSSLELGDSALYFCASRSLEGQGAPGEQYFGPGTRLTVT.

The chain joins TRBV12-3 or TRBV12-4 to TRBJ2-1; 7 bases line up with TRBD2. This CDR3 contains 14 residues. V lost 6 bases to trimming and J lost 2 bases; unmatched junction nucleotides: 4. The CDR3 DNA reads TGTGCCAGCAGAGACGGGACTACCTACAATGAGCAGTTCTTC. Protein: CASRDGTTYNEQFF.

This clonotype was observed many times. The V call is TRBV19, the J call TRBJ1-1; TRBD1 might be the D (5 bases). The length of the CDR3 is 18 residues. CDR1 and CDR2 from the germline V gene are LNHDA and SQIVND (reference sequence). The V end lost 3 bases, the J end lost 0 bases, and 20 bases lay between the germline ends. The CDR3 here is CASSISRGRERMNTEAFF. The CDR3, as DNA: TGTGCCAGTAGTATCTCCCGCGGCAGGGAGAGGATGAACACTGAAGCTTTCTTT.